This T cell receptor (beta chain) was sequenced in a study of cytomegalovirus exposure and HLA in healthy donors. Study-wide points: There were some public TCRs occurring in many donors, but most TCR sequences were rare.

In the case of this clone: The antigen remains unidentified.

The donors were in the roughly 120-subject validation cohort; that cohort was separate from the roughly 660-subject first cohort. The table came from immunoSEQ multiplex PCR; TCRdb's copy has only in-frame clones and leaves some out. The sample carries 220,000 or so clones, less than 90% recorded once. The receptor was isolated from a young woman in good health and CMV-seronegative. The material sequenced was PBMCs.

The CDR3 DNA sequence: TGCAGCGTTGCGGGCGGTCGGGGTCAGCCCCAGCATTTT. Its protein product is CSVAGGRGQPQHF. The chain has TRBV29-1 and TRBJ1-5; D is unresolved. Per the germline V gene, CDR1 is SQVTM and CDR2 is ANQGSEA. Deletions cut 4 bases from V and 6 bases from J, with 13 bases between. This CDR3 has 13 amino acids.